This record concerns one T cell receptor beta chain sequence. No antigen is known for it. TCRdb keeps only in-frame clones here, not all; method: immunoSEQ multiplex PCR. This table has 130,000 or so clones, roughly 84% appearing once. Specified time point: baseline pretreatment blood. Indicated treatment: 15 Gy SBRT to primary tumor, nephrectomy 4 weeks later. Clear cell pathology was present in this patient's renal cell carcinoma. The sample belongs to a study of radiation and T cells in renal cell carcinoma. Study overall: Nephrectomy followed 15 Gy stereotactic body radiation by 4 weeks. Overall study findings and caveats: In blood, top tumor clones expanded by 2 weeks, shrinking by 4.

The CDR3 spans 14 residues. The V gene lost 0 bases and the J gene lost 6 bases, with 9 bases spanning the gap. Germline assignment: CDR1 SGHDT and CDR2 YYEEEE. This sequence was found in a woman aged 45-60 years with renal cell carcinoma. The chain carries TRBV5-6 and TRBJ1-4; a possible D gene is TRBD1 (5 bases). This material consisted of blood, taken from a patient whose treatment included radiotherapy and nephrectomy. As DNA, the CDR3 is TGTGCCAGCAGCTTGGGGGACTGGGATGAAAAACTGTTTTTT. Encoded protein: CASSLGDWDEKLFF.